This T cell receptor beta chain is drawn from a study of T cell repertoires in cytomegalovirus infection. Findings and caveats of the study: Dominating the ex vivo response were HLA-C-restricted CMV-specific TCR beta clonotypes.

Notes on this clonotype: Its antigen is as yet unknown.

Each CDR3 protein is one row after TCRdb ran MiXCR on the reads. The sample records 380,000 or so distinct CDR3 sequences, roughly 34% being singletons. V was trimmed by 0 bases and J by 4 bases, leaving 6 bases between them. Germline-derived CDR1 and CDR2 are DFQATT and SNEGSKA (reference sequence). The CDR3 runs 13 residues. This specimen was cultured PBMCs, taken from culture after CMV antigen stimulation. This sequence joins TRBV20-1 and TRBJ1-4, with no clear D. This receptor was taken from a human donor in good health (CMV status not recorded). Some clones in this sample may be carry-over from other donors' samples. For the CDR3, the DNA is TGCAGTGCTAGAGATGGGGTTAATGAAAAACTGTTTTTT. This sequence encodes CSARDGVNEKLFF.